This T cell receptor (beta chain) stems from a study of blood T cell repertoires in COVID-19. Overall study context: Researchers got acute and convalescent COVID-19 samples from the United States, Italy and Spain.

Germline V gives CDR1 SGHRS, CDR2 YFSETQ. With 0 bases clipped from V and 3 bases from J, the junction kept 1 base outside the gene matches. This CDR3 is built from 15 residues. Source study methods: Cell counts per sample came from amplifying reference gene primers. Assay: immunoSEQ multiplex PCR; the TCRdb copy retains only in-frame clones and omits some. For V, J and clone size, that table is used; D and trimming come from the DNA. This table has 300,000 to 350,000 clones, about 90% appearing once. This sequence joins TRBV5-1 and TRBJ2-3, with 10 bases that match TRBD2. The receptor's source is a woman aged 40-49 years with COVID-19, enrolled during active disease. Sequences were obtained from peripheral blood. CDR3 region: CASSLELAGTDTQYF. The CDR3 DNA is TGCGCCAGCAGCTTGGAACTAGCGGGGACAGATACGCAGTATTTT.